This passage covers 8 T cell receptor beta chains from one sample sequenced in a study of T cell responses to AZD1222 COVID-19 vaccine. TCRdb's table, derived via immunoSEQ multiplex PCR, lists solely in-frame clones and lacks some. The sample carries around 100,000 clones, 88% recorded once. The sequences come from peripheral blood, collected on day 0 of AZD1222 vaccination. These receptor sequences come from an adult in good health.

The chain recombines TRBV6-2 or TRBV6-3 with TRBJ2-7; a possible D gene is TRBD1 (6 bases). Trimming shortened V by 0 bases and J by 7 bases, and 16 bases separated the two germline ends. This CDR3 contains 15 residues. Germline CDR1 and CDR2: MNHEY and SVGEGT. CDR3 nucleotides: TGTGCCAGCAGTTACTCCCCGACAGGAACGTGGGAGCAGTACTTC. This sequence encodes CASSYSPTGTWEQYF.

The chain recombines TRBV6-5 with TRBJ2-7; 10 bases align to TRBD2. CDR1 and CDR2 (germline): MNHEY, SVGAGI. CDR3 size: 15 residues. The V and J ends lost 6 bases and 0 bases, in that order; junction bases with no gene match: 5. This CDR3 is CASRGSGRGSYEQYF. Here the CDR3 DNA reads TGTGCCAGCAGGGGAAGCGGGAGGGGCTCCTACGAGCAGTACTTC.

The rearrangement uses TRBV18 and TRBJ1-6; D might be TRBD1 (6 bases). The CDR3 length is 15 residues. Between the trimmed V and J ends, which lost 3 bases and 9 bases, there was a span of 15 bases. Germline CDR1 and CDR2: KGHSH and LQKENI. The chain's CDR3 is CASSPTGQIGSPLHF. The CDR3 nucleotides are TGTGCCAGCTCACCCACCGGACAGATCGGTTCACCCCTCCACTTT.

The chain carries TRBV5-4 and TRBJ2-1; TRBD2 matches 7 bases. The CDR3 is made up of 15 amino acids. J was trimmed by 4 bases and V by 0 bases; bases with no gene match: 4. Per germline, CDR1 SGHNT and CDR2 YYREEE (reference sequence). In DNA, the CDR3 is TGTGCCAGCAGCTTGGGTGGGACTACATACAATGAGCAGTTCTTC. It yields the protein CASSLGGTTYNEQFF.

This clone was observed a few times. The CDR3 loop reads CASSTGSTSFNGYTF. The CDR3 nucleotides are TGTGCCAGCAGTACGGGGAGTACATCATTCAATGGCTACACCTTC. This chain connects TRBV28 to TRBJ1-2; no clear D. V was pared by 5 bases and J by 6 bases, with 19 bases between. The CDR3 covers 15 residues. CDR1 is MDHEN and CDR2 is SYDVKM in the germline V gene.

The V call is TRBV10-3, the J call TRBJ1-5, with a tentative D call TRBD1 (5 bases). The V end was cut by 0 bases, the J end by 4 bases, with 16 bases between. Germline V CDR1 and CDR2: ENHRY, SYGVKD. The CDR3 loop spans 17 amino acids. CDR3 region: CAISESFGADLNQPQHF. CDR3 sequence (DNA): TGTGCCATCAGTGAGTCGTTTGGGGCCGATCTTAATCAGCCCCAGCATTTT.

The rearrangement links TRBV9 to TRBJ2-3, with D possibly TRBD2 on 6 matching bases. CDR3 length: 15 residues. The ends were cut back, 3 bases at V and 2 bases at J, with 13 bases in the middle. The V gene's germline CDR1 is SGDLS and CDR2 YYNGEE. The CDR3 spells CASSAAGGITDTQYF. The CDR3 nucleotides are TGTGCCAGCAGCGCCGCCGGGGGAATCACAGATACGCAGTATTTT.

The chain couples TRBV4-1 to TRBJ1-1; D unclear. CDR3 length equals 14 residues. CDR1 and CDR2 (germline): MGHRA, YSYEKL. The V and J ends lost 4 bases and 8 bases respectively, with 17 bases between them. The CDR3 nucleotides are TGCGCCAGCAGCCCCCACACGCCGCCCCACGAAGCTTTCTTT. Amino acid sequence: CASSPHTPPHEAFF.